The entry below describes one TCR beta chain. What it binds is unknown. Donors showed nominal health when sampled, although they likely had unrecorded immune exposures. The sample comes from a study of cytomegalovirus exposure and HLA in healthy donors. Regarding the study as a whole: Earlier analysis looked at TCR beta V segments, and most were productive about 90% or about 30% of the time. Many donors carried some public TCRs, although rarity characterized most TCR sequences.

A multiplex PCR was run with 60 Vbeta primers and 13 Jbeta primers. Assay used: immunoSEQ multiplex PCR; TCRdb lists only in-frame clones, some missing. The table has around 130,000 clones, around 82% seen once. The germline gives CDR1 SQVTM, CDR2 ANQGSEA. CDR3 length equals 13 residues. Trimming pared 5 bases from V and 1 base from J, leaving 12 bases between. This sequence joins TRBV29-1 and TRBJ2-7; TRBD1 might be the D (6 bases). Material: PBMCs. The clonotype comes from a boy aged 10-17 years in good health and CMV-seronegative. CDR3 in amino acids: CSVYDRQSYEQYF. CDR3 DNA: TGCAGCGTTTATGACAGGCAATCCTACGAGCAGTACTTC.